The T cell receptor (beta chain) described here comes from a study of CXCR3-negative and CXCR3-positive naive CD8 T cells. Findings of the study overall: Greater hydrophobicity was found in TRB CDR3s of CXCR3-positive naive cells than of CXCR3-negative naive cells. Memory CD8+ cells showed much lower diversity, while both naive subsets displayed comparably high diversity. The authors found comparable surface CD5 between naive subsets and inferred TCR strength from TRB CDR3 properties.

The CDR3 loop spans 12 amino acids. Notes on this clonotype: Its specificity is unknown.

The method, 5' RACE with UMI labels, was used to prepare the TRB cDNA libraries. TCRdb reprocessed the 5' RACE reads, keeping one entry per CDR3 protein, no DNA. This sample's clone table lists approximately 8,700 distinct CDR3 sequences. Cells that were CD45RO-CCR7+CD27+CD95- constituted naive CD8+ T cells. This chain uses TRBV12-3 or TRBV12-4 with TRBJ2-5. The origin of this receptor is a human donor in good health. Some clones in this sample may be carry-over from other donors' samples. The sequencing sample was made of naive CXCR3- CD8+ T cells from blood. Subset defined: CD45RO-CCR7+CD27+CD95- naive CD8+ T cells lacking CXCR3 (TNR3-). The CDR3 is CASSSTPETHYF.